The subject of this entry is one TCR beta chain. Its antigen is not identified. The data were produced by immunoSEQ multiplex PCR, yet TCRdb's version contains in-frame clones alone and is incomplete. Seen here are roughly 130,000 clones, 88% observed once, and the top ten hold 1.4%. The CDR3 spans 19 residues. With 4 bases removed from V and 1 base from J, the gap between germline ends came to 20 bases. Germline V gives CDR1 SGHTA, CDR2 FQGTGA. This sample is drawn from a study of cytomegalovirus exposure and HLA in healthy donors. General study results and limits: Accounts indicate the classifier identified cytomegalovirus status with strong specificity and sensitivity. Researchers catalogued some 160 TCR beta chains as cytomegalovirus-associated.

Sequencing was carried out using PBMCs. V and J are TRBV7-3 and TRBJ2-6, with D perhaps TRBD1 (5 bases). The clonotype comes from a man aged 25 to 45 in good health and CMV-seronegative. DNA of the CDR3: TGTGCCAGCAGCTCCCCCCGGCAGGGCCGGTTGTCTGGGGCCAACGTCCTGACTTTC. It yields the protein CASSSPRQGRLSGANVLTF.